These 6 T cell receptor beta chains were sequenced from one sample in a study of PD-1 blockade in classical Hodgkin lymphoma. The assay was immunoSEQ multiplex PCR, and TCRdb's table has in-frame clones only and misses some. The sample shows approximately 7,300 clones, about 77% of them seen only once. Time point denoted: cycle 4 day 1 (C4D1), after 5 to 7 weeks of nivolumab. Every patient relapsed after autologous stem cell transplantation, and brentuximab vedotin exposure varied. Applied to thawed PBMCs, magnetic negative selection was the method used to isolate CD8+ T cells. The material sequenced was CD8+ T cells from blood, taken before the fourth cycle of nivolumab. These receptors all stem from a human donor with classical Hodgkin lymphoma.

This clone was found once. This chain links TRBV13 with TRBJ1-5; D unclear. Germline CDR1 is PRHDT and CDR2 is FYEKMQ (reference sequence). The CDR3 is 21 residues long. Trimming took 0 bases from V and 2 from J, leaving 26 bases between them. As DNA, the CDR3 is TGTGCCAGCAGCTTAGGCCATAGGCCGTCGGCAGGAGATTGGCGCAATCAGCCCCAGCATTTT. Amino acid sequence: CASSLGHRPSAGDWRNQPQHF.

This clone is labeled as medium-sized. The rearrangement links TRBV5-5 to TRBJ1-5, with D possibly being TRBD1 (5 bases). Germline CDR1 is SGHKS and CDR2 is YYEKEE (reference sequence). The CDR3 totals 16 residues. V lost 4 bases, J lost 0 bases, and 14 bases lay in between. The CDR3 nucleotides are TGTGCCAGCAGCGCCGGGGGGACTAATAGCAATCAGCCCCAGCATTTT. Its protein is CASSAGGTNSNQPQHF.

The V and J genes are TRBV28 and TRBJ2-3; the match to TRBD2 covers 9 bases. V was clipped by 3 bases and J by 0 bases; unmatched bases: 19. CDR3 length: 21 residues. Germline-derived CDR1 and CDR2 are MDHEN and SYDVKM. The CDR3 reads CASSFAWASGERAASTDTQYF. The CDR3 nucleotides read TGTGCCAGCAGTTTTGCCTGGGCTAGCGGGGAACGTGCAGCTAGCACAGATACGCAGTATTTT.

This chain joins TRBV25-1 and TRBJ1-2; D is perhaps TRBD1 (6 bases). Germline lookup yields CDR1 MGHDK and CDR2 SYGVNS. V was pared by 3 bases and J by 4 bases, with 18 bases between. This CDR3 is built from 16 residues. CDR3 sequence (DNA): TGTGCCAGCAGTGAGTGGGGCGGGGGCGCGGGCTATGGCTACACCTTC. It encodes CASSEWGGGAGYGYTF.

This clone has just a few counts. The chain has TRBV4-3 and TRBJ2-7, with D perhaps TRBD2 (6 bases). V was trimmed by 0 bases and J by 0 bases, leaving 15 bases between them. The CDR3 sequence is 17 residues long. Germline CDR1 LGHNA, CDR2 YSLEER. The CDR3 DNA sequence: TGCGCCAGCAGCCAAGAAAGGGCAACGGGACTCTCCTACGAGCAGTACTTC. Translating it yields CASSQERATGLSYEQYF.

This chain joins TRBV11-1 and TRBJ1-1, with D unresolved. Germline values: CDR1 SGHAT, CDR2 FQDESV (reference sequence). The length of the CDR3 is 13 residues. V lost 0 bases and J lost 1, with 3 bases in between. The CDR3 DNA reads TGTGCCAGCAGCTTAGCAGGGAACACTGAAGCTTTCTTT. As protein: CASSLAGNTEAFF.